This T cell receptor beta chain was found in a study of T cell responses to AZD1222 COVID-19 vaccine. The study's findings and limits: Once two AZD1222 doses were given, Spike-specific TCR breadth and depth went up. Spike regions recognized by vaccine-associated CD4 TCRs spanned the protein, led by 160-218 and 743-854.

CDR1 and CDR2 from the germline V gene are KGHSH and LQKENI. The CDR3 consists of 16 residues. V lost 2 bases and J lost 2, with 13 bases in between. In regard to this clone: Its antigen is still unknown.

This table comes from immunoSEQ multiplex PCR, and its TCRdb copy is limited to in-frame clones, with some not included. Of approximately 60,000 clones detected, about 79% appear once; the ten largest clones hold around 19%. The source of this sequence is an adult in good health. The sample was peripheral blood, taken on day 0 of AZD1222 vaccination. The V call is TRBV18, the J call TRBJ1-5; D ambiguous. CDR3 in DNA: TGTGCCAGCTCACCAAAGAATGCCCTGGGCAATCAGCCCCAGCATTTT. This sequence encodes CASSPKNALGNQPQHF.